In this sample, the clone carrying this TCR beta chain turned up a few times. Its antigen is not identified. The record originates from a study of identical twins. Everyone who donated was a healthy Caucasian. General study points: The study found that models underestimated out-of-frame TCR alpha sharing in monozygotic twins. A partial confounding effect on zero-insertion analyses could come from invariant MAIT and iNKT cells.

Template switching introduced a universal primer site, and the cDNA bore unique molecular identifiers. TCRdb redid the calling of the 5' RACE reads with MiXCR, one entry per CDR3 protein. The data contain around 500,000 distinct CDR3 sequences, 14% of them singletons. This same sample was also taken into another study, of yellow fever vaccine responses in identical twins.

This sequence originates from a woman younger than 30 in good health. The sequencing sample was made of CD4+ T cells sorted from blood.

As DNA, the CDR3 is TGTGCCAGCAGTTTCGCAGGTGCAACTAATGAAAAACTGTTTTTT. Protein sequence: CASSFAGATNEKLFF. The chain combines TRBV12-3 or TRBV12-4 with TRBJ1-4; unclear D gene. V lost 3 bases, J lost 0 bases, and 8 bases lay in between. The CDR3 contains 15 residues.